Listed below are T cell receptor beta chains from one sample, sequenced in a study of T cell changes during pregnancy in multiple sclerosis. Sequenced by immunoSEQ multiplex PCR; TCRdb stores in-frame clones only, minus some. The sample yields roughly 62,000 clones, roughly 87% seen once. Here the sequenced sample was peripheral blood, taken in the first trimester of pregnancy. These TCRs come from a female donor with multiple sclerosis, enrolled in a pregnancy study. The CDR3 runs from the conserved cysteine through the conserved F or W. The D gene is left open where the match is weak. Rows give clone size only sometimes, using once, few, many, or a class for an expanded clone.

d_call	clone_size	v_call	j_call	cdr3_length	cdr3_nt	cdr3_aa
-	-	TRBV4-3	TRBJ2-7	14	TGCGCCAGCAGCCAAGAAGCCGGCGGTGTAGGGCAGTACTTC	CASSQEAGGVGQYF
-	-	TRBV27	TRBJ2-3	12	TGTGCCAGCAGTTCCTCGAGGGATACGCAGTATTTT	CASSSSRDTQYF
-	few	TRBV6-5	TRBJ1-2	13	TGTGCCAGCAGTCCCTCCCCTTCGGATGGCTACACCTTC	CASSPSPSDGYTF
-	-	TRBV7-9	TRBJ2-7	14	TGTGCCAGCAGCGAACCGACAGGTTTCTACGAGCAGTACTTC	CASSEPTGFYEQYF
-	-	TRBV7-3	TRBJ2-1	14	TGTGCCAGCAGCCCCTCCTATTCCTACAATGAGCAGTTCTTC	CASSPSYSYNEQFF
TRBD1	few	TRBV27	TRBJ1-4	15	TGTGCCAGCAGTTTCTTAGGACAGGGGGGTGAAAAACTGTTTTTT	CASSFLGQGGEKLFF
TRBD1	-	TRBV4-1	TRBJ1-1	16	TGCGCCAGCAGCCAAGATCGGGCAGGGGGCAGAACTGAAGCTTTCTTT	CASSQDRAGGRTEAFF
TRBD1	-	TRBV2	TRBJ2-1	11	TGTGCCAGCAGTGGACAGGGAGAACGGTTCTTC	CASSGQGERFF
TRBD1	-	TRBV25-1	TRBJ1-6	16	TGTGCCAGCAGTGTGGGGACAGGGGGCAGGAATTCACCCCTCCACTTT	CASSVGTGGRNSPLHF
-	-	TRBV7-8	TRBJ2-5	13	TGTGCCAGCAGTAGAAGAGGGCCGGAGACCCAGTACTTC	CASSRRGPETQYF
-	-	TRBV12-2	TRBJ2-5	18	TGTGCAAGTCGCTTAGGGAGGGGGGACAGGGGGTACCAAGAGACCCAGTACTTC	CASRLGRGDRGYQETQYF
-	-	TRBV18	TRBJ1-3	15	TGTGCCAGCTCACCAGGACAGACCGCTGGAAACACCATATATTTT	CASSPGQTAGNTIYF
TRBD1	-	TRBV18	TRBJ1-6	16	TGTGCCAGCTCACCGCGGACAGGAGCAAATAATTCACCCCTCCACTTT	CASSPRTGANNSPLHF
-	-	TRBV14	TRBJ2-3	15	TGTGCCAGCAGCCCGGGACTCCACAACTCCGATACGCAGTATTTT	CASSPGLHNSDTQYF
TRBD1	-	TRBV19	TRBJ1-4	14	TGTGCCAGTCGAATCACAGGGGCTAATGAAAAACTGTTTTTT	CASRITGANEKLFF
-	-	TRBV5-6	TRBJ1-2	13	TGTGCCAGCAGCTTGGGGCAGGGGAATGGCTACACCTTC	CASSLGQGNGYTF
-	-	TRBV27	TRBJ2-1	13	TGTGCCAGCAGTTTTGGCCTGTACAATGAGCAGTTCTTC	CASSFGLYNEQFF
TRBD1	-	TRBV10-3	TRBJ2-7	14	TGTGCCATCAGTGACGGGACAGGGGGCGACGAGCAGTACTTC	CAISDGTGGDEQYF
TRBD1	-	TRBV7-9	TRBJ2-7	15	TGTGCCAGCAGCTTAGCGACCCAGGGGGACTACGAGCAGTACTTC	CASSLATQGDYEQYF
TRBD1	-	TRBV7-9	TRBJ1-2	16	TGTGCCAGCAGCTTCGGGGGGACAGGGTCGGTCTATGGCTACACCTTC	CASSFGGTGSVYGYTF
-	-	TRBV6-5	TRBJ1-2	14	TGTGCCAGCAAGGGGGTCTGGGCAGGCTATGGCTACACCTTC	CASKGVWAGYGYTF
-	-	TRBV5-1	TRBJ1-4	12	TGCGCCAGCAGCTTAACGGCGGGAAAACTGTTTTTT	CASSLTAGKLFF
TRBD2	-	TRBV2	TRBJ2-5	17	TGTGCCAGCAGTCGACGGACTAGCGGGGGGCCCGGGGAGACCCAGTACTTC	CASSRRTSGGPGETQYF
-	-	TRBV13	TRBJ1-2	13	TGTGCCAGCAGCCCACGGGGTGTCAATGGCTACACCTTC	CASSPRGVNGYTF
-	-	TRBV6-1	TRBJ1-6	16	TGTGCCAGCAGTGAAGCGGGGCAGACTTATAATTCACCCCTCCACTTT	CASSEAGQTYNSPLHF
TRBD2	once	TRBV29-1	TRBJ2-2	16	TGCAGCGTTCCGGGGAGGGGTAATGAATTCACCGGGGAGCTGTTTTTT	CSVPGRGNEFTGELFF
-	once	TRBV13	TRBJ2-7	11	TGTGCCAGCAGCACCCTCGGCGAGCAGTACTTC	CASSTLGEQYF
-	-	TRBV5-1	TRBJ2-3	15	TGCGCCAGCAGCTTGTTCGGGGGGCCCACAGATACGCAGTATTTT	CASSLFGGPTDTQYF
-	-	TRBV7-2	TRBJ2-7	11	TGTGCCAGCAGCTTGGGCGACGAGCAGTACTTC	CASSLGDEQYF
TRBD1	-	TRBV7-6	TRBJ2-7	14	TGTGCCAGCAGCCAACCGGACAGGGGTTTCGAGCAGTACTTC	CASSQPDRGFEQYF
-	-	TRBV27	TRBJ1-1	14	TGTGCCAGCAGTTACCAGGCCATGAACACTGAAGCTTTCTTT	CASSYQAMNTEAFF